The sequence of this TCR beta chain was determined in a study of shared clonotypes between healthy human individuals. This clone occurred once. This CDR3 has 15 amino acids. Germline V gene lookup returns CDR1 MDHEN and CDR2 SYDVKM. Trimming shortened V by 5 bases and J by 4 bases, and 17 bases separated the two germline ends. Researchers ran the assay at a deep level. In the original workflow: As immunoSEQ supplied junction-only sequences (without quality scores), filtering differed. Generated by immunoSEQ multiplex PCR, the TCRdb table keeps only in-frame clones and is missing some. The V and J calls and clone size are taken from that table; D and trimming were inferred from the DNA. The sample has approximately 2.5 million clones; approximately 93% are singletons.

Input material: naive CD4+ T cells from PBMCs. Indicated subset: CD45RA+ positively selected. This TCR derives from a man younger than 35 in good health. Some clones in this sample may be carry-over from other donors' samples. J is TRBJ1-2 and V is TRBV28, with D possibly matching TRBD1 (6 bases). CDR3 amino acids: CASSALGGEFYGYTF. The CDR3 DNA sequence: TGTGCCAGCAGTGCCCTGGGGGGCGAATTCTATGGCTACACCTTC.